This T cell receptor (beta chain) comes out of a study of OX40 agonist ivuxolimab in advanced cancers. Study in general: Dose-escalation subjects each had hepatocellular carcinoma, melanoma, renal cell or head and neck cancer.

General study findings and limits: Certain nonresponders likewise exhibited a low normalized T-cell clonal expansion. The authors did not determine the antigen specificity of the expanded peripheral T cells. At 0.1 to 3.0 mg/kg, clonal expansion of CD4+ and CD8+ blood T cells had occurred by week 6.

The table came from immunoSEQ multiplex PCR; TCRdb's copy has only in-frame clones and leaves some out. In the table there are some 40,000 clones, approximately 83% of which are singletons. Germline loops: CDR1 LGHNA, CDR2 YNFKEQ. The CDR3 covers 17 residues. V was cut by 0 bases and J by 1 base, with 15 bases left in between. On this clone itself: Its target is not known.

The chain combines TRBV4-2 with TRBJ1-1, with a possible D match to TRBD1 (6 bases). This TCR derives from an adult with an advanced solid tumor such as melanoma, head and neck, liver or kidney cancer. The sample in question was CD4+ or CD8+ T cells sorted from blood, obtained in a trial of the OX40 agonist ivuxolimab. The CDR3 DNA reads TGTGCCAGCAGCCAAGATACCCAACAGGGAAGGAACACTGAAGCTTTCTTT. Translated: CASSQDTQQGRNTEAFF.